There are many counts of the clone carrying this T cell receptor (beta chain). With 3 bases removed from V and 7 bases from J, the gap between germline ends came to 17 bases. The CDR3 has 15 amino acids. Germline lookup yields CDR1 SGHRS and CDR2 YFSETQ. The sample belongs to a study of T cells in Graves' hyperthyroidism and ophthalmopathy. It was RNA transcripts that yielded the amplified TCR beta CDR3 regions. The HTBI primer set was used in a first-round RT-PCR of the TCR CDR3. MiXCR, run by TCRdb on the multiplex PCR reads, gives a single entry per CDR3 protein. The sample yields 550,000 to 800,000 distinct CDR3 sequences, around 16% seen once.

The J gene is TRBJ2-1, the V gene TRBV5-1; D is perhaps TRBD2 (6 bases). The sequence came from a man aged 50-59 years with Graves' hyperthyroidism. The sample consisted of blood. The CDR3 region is CASSSPGGAANEQFF. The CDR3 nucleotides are TGCGCCAGCAGCTCACCCGGCGGGGCCGCTAATGAGCAGTTCTTC.